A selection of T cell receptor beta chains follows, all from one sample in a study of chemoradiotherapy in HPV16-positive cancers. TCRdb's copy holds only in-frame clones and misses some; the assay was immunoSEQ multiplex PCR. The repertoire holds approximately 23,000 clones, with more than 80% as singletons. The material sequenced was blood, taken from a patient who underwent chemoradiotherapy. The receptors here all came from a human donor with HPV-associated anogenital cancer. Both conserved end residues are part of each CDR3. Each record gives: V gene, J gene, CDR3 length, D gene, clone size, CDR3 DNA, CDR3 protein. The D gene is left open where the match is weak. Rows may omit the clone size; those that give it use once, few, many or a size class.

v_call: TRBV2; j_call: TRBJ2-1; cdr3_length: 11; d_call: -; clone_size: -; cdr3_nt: TGTGCCAGCTGGCTATTGCGCGAGCAGTTCTTC; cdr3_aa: CASWLLREQFF
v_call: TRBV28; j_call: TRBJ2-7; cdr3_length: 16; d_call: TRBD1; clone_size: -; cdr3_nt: TGTGCCAGCAGTTTAGGTCAGGGGGCGCGATCCTACGAGCAGTACTTC; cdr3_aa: CASSLGQGARSYEQYF
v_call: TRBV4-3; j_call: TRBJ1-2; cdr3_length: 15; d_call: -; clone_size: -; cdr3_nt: TGCGCCAGCAGCCCTAGCCCAGGGTCTAACTATGGCTACACCTTC; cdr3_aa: CASSPSPGSNYGYTF
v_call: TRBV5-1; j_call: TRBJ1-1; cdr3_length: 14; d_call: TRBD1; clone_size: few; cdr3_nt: TGCGCCAGCAGCTTGTTGACAGGGCACACTGAAGCTTTCTTT; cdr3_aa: CASSLLTGHTEAFF
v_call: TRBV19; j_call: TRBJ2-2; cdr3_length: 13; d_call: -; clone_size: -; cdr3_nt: TGTGCCAGTAGTCATTCGGGTTTTGGGGAGCTGTTTTTT; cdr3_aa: CASSHSGFGELFF
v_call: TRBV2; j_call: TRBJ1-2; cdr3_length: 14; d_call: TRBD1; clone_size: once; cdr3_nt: TGTGCCAGCAGTGATACGGGACAGGGAGTTGCGTACACCTTC; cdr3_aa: CASSDTGQGVAYTF
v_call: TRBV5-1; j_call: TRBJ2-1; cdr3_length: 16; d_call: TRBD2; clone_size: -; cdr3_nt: TGCGCCAGCAGCCGAGCCTCGGGAGGGCCAGGGGATGAGCAGTTCTTC; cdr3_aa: CASSRASGGPGDEQFF
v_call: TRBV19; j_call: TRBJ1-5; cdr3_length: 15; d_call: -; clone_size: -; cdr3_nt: TGTGCCAGTAGTGTAAACAGGGAGGGCAATCAGCCCCAGCATTTT; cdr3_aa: CASSVNREGNQPQHF
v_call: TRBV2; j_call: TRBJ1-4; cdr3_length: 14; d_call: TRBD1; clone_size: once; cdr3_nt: TGTGCCAGCAGTGAAGACAGGGGAATTAAAAAACTGTTTTTT; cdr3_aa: CASSEDRGIKKLFF
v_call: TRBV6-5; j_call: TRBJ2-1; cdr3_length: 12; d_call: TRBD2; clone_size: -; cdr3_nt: TGTGCCACTGGTCTGGGCGGGGGTGAGCAGTTCTTC; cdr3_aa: CATGLGGGEQFF
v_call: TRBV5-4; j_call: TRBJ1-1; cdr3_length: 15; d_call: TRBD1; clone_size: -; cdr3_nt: TGTGCCAGCAGCTCTGGACAGGGGGCGCGAACTGAAGCTTTCTTT; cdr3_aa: CASSSGQGARTEAFF